This TCR beta chain stems from a study of CD8+ T cells in alopecia areata. On the study more broadly: Twice a day, 5 to 10 mg of oral tofacitinib was administered to treated patients.

Treatment in this sample: oral pan-JAK inhibitor, 5-10 mg twice daily. Sequencing used cDNA as its template, made by extracting RNA and reverse transcribing it. Sequencing was performed with immunoSEQ multiplex PCR; in TCRdb, only in-frame clones are kept and a portion is missing. The sample holds roughly 230,000 clones, roughly two fifths seen once. This clone was counted between two and nine times. This CDR3 is 14 amino acids long. V was clipped by 5 bases and J by 5 bases, with 15 bases between them. Germline V gene data show CDR1 as SEHNR and CDR2 as FQNEAQ (reference sequence). The sequenced sample was CD4+ T cells sorted from blood, obtained at roughly week 36, from a patient treated with tofacitinib. This TCR was recovered from a human donor with alopecia areata. The chain joins TRBV7-9 to TRBJ1-1; D may be TRBD1 (6 bases). The CDR3: CASSPVTGRTEAFF. The CDR3 DNA is TGTGCCAGCAGCCCAGTCACAGGGAGGACTGAAGCTTTCTTT.